This T cell receptor beta chain was retrieved from a study of T cells after yellow fever vaccination. Study findings and constraints: Abundant clonotypes (contaminants from the bulk population) could be present in FACS-sorted repertoires. Only a minor proportion of clonotypes was detected across both CD4 and CD8 compartments. After the booster, over 95% of CD4 and roughly nine tenths of CD8 primary-response clones were re-detected.

MiXCR, run by TCRdb on the 5' RACE reads, gives a single entry per CDR3 protein. This table holds a few hundred thousand distinct CDR3 sequences, 6% to 8% found once. There are many counts of this clonotype. Its antigen is not identified. The material was CD4+ T cells sorted from PBMCs, obtained on the day of the yellow fever booster vaccination. The clonotype was recovered from a man between 25 and 39 years old who received the YFV17D yellow fever vaccine.

The CDR3 DNA reads TGCAGTGCCTCGGACACTATTGTTTCACCCCTCCACTTT. Its protein is CSASDTIVSPLHF. The V and J genes are TRBV20-1 and TRBJ1-6; perhaps TRBD1 as D (5 bases). Germline lookup yields CDR1 DFQATT and CDR2 SNEGSKA (reference sequence). The CDR3 has 13 residues. Trimming shortened V by 6 bases and J by 9 bases, and 15 bases separated the two germline ends.